The 12 T cell receptor beta chains given below trace back to one sample, sequenced in a study of blood T cell repertoires in COVID-19. Repertoires were generated with immunoSEQ multiplex PCR, while TCRdb's copy carries only in-frame clones and drops some. Among 130,000 to 150,000 clones listed, roughly 86% were seen once. The sample consisted of peripheral blood. Receptors were obtained from a human donor with acute or convalescent COVID-19. The donor label of this sample is uncertain.

The rearrangement uses TRBV5-1 and TRBJ2-5; 10 bases are shared with TRBD1. The CDR3 has 15 residues. The germline V gene encodes CDR1 SGHRS and CDR2 YFSETQ. J gave up 5 bases and V 3 bases, and 7 bases lay outside the gene matches. CDR3 in DNA: TGCGCCAGCAGCTCTAGACAGGGGGCATGGGAGACCCAGTACTTC. This gives the protein CASSSRQGAWETQYF.

J is TRBJ2-7 and V is TRBV5-4; TRBD1 might be the D (6 bases). CDR3 length: 14 amino acids. The germline V gene has CDR1 SGHNT and CDR2 YYREEE (reference sequence). V was clipped by 2 bases and J by 2 bases, with 11 bases between them. This chain's CDR3 is CASSFGQSTYEQYF. The CDR3 nucleotides are TGTGCCAGCAGCTTTGGACAGTCAACCTACGAGCAGTACTTC.

The gene calls are TRBV2 and TRBJ2-7; D is perhaps TRBD1 (5 bases). The CDR3 contains 13 residues. V lost 3 bases and J lost 4, with 10 bases in between. Germline V gene sequence: CDR1 SNHLY, CDR2 FYNNEI. CDR3 DNA sequence: TGTGCCAGCAGTGATGCGACAGTATACGAGCAGTACTTC. It specifies CASSDATVYEQYF. Full variable domain (missing parts from reference TRBV2 and TRBJ2-7): EPEVTQTPSHQVTQMGQEVILRCVPISNHLYFYWYRQILGQKVEFLVSFYNNEISEKSEIFDDQFSVERPDGSNFTLKIRSTKLEDSAMYFCASSDATVYEQYFGPGTRLTVT.

Points on this clone: This sample includes further DNA sequences coding for the same CDR3. This sequence joins TRBV19 and TRBJ2-1; 7 bases line up with TRBD1. Trimming took 1 base from V and 1 from J; bases not matched to a gene: 1. The CDR3 runs to 15 residues. Germline V gene sequence: CDR1 LNHDA, CDR2 SQIVND (reference sequence). The chain's CDR3 is CASSIGQGSYNEQFF. The CDR3 region has the DNA TGTGCCAGTAGTATAGGACAGGGTTCCTACAATGAGCAGTTCTTC. The full variable domain, completed using reference TRBV19 and TRBJ2-1, is DGGITQSPKYLFRKEGQNVTLSCEQNLNHDAMYWYRQDPGQGLRLIYYSQIVNDFQKGDIAEGYSVSREKKESFPLTVTSAQKNPTAFYLCASSIGQGSYNEQFFGPGTRLTVL.

The sample holds one count of this clone. CDR3 sequence: CSASATFGSPLHF. The CDR3 DNA reads as TGCAGTGCTAGTGCTACTTTCGGTTCACCCCTCCACTTT. The chain employs TRBV20-1 and TRBJ1-6; no clear D. The CDR3 length is 13 residues. V was trimmed by 3 bases and J by 9 bases, leaving 12 bases between them. Germline V gives CDR1 DFQATT, CDR2 SNEGSKA (reference sequence).

CDR3 loop: CAWRQDTAKDTQYF. The CDR3 DNA follows: TGTGCCTGGAGACAGGACACGGCCAAAGATACGCAGTATTTT. The V gene is TRBV30, the J gene TRBJ2-3, with a weak D call TRBD1 (5 bases). The V and J ends lost 3 bases and 5 bases respectively, with 15 bases between them. Germline loops: CDR1 GTSNPN, CDR2 SVGIG (reference sequence). The CDR3 consists of 14 residues.

The V and J genes are TRBV6-5 and TRBJ2-5; TRBD2 agrees at 12 bases. Germline V gives CDR1 MNHEY, CDR2 SVGAGI. CDR3 length: 15 amino acids. J gave up 3 bases and V 6 bases, and 5 bases lay outside the gene matches. The CDR3 DNA sequence: TGTGCCAGCAGGGATCGACTAGCGGGAGAAGAGACCCAGTACTTC. Protein product: CASRDRLAGEETQYF.

The chain has TRBV2 and TRBJ1-4, with D maybe TRBD1 (5 bases). Germline V CDR1 and CDR2: SNHLY, FYNNEI. Trimming removed 5 bases from V and 10 bases from J, with 17 bases in between. This CDR3 has 14 amino acids. CDR3: CASSSGGVRAKLFF. The CDR3 DNA reads as TGTGCCAGCAGTTCTGGGGGGGTAAGGGCAAAACTGTTTTTT.

The chain uses TRBV5-1 and TRBJ2-7; TRBD1 matches 11 bases. The ends lost 1 base at V and 5 bases at J; junction bases unmatched: 8. The CDR3 is made up of 16 amino acids. Looked up from germline, CDR1 is SGHRS and CDR2 is YFSETQ. CDR3 sequence: CASSLRTGGARDEQYF. CDR3 in DNA: TGCGCCAGCAGCTTGAGGACAGGGGGCGCGAGAGACGAGCAGTACTTC.

The chain couples TRBV20-1 to TRBJ2-5; D gene ambiguous. V lost 3 bases and J 3 bases, leaving 14 bases between the germline ends. CDR3 length: 14 amino acids. CDR1 and CDR2 (germline): DFQATT, SNEGSKA (reference sequence). This chain's CDR3 is CSASTPRIEETQYF. CDR3 coding DNA: TGCAGTGCTAGTACCCCCAGGATAGAAGAGACCCAGTACTTC.

This clone was recorded a few times. The chain carries TRBV6-6 and TRBJ1-1; D call uncertain. Per germline, CDR1 MNHNY and CDR2 SVGAGI (reference sequence). The CDR3 is 13 residues long. The V gene lost 6 bases and the J gene lost 1 base, with 9 bases spanning the gap. The DNA for the CDR3 is TGTGCCAGCAGCCAACAGAAGAACACTGAAGCTTTCTTT. It is translated as CASSQQKNTEAFF.

This rearrangement joins TRBV30 to TRBJ1-5, with TRBD1 identical over 9 bases. Germline-derived CDR1 and CDR2 are GTSNPN and SVGIG (reference sequence). The ends lost 0 bases at V and 9 bases at J; junction bases unmatched: 6. The CDR3 has 14 amino acids. CDR3 sequence (DNA): TGTGCCTGGAGTGTACCCGACAGGGGGGGGCCCCAGCATTTT. Its translation: CAWSVPDRGGPQHF. The complete variable domain, with remaining parts taken from reference TRBV30 and TRBJ1-5, reads SQTIHQWPATLVQPVGSPLSLECTVEGTSNPNLYWYRQAAGRGLQLLFYSVGIGQISSEVPQNLSASRPQDRQFILSSKKLLLSDSGFYLCAWSVPDRGGPQHFGDGTRLSIL.